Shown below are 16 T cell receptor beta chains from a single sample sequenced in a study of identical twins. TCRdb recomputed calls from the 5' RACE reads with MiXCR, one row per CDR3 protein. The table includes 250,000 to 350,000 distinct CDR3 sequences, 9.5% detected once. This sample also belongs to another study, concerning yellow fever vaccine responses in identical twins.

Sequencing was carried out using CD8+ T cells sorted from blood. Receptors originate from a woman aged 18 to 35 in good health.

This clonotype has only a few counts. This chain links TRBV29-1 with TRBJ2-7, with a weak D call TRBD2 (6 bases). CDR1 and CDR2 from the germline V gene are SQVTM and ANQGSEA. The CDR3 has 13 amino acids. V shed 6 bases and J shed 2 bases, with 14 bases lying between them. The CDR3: CSVWGDSTYEQYF. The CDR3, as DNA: TGCAGCGTGTGGGGGGACTCCACCTACGAGCAGTACTTC.

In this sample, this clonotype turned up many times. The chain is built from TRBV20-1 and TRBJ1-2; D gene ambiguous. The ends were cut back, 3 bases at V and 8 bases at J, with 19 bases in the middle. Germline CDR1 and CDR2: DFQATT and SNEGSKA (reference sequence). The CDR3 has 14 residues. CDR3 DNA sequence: TGCAGTGCTAGTTCAAAAGTCTCGGCGAGGGGCTACACCTTC. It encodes CSASSKVSARGYTF.

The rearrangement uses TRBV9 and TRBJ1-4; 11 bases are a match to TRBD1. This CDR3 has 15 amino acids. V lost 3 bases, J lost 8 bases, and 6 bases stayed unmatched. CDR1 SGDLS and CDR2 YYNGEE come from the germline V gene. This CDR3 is CASSASGTGGEKLFF. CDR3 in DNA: TGTGCCAGCAGCGCCTCCGGGACAGGGGGAGAAAAACTGTTTTTT.

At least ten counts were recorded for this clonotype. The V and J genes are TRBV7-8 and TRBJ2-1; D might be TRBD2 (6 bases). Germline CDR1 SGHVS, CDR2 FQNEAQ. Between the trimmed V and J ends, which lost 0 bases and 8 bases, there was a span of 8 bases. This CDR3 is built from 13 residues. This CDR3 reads CASSLAWGDEQFF. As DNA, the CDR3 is TGTGCCAGCAGCTTAGCGTGGGGGGATGAGCAGTTCTTC. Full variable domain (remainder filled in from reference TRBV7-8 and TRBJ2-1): GAGVSQSPRYKVAKRGQDVALRCDPISGHVSLFWYQQALGQGPEFLTYFQNEAQLDKSGLPSDRFFAERPEGSVSTLKIQRTQQEDSAVYLCASSLAWGDEQFFGPGTRLTVL.

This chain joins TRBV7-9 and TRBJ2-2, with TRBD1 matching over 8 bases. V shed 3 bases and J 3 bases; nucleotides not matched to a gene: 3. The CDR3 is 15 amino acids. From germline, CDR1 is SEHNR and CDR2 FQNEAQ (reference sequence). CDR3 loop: CASSFLTGDTGELFF. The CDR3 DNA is TGTGCCAGCAGCTTTCTGACAGGGGACACCGGGGAGCTGTTTTTT.

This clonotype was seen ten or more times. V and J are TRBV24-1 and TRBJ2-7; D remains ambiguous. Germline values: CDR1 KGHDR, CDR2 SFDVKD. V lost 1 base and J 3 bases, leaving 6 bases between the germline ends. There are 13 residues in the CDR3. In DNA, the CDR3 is TGTGCCACCAGTGATTTACATGGCTACGAGCAGTACTTC. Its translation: CATSDLHGYEQYF.

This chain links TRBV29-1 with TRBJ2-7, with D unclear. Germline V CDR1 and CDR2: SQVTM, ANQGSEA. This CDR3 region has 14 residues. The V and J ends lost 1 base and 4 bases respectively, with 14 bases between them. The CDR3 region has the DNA TGCAGCGTTGAAGTTGCAGACCCGGAATACGAGCAGTACTTC. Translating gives CSVEVADPEYEQYF.

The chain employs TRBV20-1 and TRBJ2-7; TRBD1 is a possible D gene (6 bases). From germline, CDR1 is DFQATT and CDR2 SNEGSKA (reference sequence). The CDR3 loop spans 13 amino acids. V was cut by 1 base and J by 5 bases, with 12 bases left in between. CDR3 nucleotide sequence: TGCAGTGCTAGAGCCCCCCAGGGGAACGAGCAGTACTTC. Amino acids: CSARAPQGNEQYF.

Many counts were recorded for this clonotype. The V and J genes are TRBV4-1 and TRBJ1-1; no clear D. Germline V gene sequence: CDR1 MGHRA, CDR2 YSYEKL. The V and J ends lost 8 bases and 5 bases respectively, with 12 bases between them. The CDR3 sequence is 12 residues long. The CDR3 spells CASAKGTTEAFF. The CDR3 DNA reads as TGCGCCAGCGCCAAGGGTACGACTGAAGCTTTCTTT.

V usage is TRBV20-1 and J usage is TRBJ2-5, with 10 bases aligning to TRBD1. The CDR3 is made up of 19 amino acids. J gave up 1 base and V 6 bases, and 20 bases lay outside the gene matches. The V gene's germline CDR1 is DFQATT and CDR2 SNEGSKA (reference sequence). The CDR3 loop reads CSADGPGQGDLRRQETQYF. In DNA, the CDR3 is TGCAGTGCAGATGGGCCAGGACAGGGGGACCTCCGGCGCCAAGAGACCCAGTACTTC.

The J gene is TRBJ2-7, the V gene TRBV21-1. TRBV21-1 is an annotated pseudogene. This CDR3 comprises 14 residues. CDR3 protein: CASSKAVCRCEQYF. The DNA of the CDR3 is TGTGCCAGCAGCAAAGCGGTCTGTAGATGCGAGCAGTACTTC.

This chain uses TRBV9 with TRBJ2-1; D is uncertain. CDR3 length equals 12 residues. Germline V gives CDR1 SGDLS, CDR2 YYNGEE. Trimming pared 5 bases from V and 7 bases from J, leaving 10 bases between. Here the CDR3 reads CASRDGWNEQFF. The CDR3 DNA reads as TGTGCCAGCAGAGACGGGTGGAATGAGCAGTTCTTC.

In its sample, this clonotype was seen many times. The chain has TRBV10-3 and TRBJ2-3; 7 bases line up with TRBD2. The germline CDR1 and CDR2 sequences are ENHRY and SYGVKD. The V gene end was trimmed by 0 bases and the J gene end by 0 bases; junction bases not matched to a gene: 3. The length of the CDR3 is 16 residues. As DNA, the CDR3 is TGTGCCATCAGTGAGTCGACGGGGGGTAGCACAGATACGCAGTATTTT. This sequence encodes CAISESTGGSTDTQYF.

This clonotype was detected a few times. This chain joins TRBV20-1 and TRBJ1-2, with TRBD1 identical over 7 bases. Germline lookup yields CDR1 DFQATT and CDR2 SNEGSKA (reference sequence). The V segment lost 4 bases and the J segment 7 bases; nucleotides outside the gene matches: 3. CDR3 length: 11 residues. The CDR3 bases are TGCAGTGCTAACAGGGGTCCTGGCTACACCTTC. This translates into CSANRGPGYTF.

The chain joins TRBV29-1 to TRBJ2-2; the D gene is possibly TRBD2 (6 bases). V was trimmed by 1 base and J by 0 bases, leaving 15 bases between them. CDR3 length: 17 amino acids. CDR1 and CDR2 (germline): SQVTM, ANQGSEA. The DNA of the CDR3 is TGCAGCGTTGAAGGCCTTTTTAGCGGCGCGAACACCGGGGAGCTGTTTTTT. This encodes CSVEGLFSGANTGELFF.

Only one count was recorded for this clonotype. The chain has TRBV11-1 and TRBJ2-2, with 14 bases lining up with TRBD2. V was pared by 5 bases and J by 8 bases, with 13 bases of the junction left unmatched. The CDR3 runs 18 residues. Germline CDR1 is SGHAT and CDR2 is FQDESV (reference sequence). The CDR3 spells CASSPRLAGGPRSGELFF. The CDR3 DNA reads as TGTGCCAGCAGCCCCCGACTAGCGGGAGGGCCGCGATCGGGGGAGCTGTTTTTT.